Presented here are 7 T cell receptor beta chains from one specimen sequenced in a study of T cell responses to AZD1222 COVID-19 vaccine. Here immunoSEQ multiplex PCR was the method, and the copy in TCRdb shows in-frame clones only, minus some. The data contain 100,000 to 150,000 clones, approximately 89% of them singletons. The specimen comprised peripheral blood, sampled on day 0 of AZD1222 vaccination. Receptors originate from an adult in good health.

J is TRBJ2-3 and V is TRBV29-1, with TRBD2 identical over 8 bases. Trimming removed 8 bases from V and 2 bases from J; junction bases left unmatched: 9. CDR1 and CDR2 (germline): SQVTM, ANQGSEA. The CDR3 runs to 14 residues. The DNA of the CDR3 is TGCAGCTCGAACTTAGCGGGGAACACAGATACGCAGTATTTT. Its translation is CSSNLAGNTDTQYF.

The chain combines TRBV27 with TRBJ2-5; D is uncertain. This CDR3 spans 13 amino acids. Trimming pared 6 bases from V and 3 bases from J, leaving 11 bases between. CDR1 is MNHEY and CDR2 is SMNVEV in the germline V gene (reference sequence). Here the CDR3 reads CASRPGFKETQYF. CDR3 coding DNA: TGTGCCAGCAGACCCGGGTTTAAAGAGACCCAGTACTTC.

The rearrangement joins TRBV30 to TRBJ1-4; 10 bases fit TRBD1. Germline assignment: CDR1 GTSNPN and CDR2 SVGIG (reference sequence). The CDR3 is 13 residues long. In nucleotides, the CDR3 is TGTGGGTTTGGTGGGACAGGGGAAGAAAAACTGTTTTTT. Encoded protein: CGFGGTGEEKLFF.

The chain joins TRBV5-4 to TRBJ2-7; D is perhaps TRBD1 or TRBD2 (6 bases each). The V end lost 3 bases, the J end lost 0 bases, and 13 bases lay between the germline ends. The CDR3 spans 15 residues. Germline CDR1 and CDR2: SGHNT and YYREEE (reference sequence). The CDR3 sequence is CASSWGRDSSYEQYF. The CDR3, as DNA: TGTGCCAGCAGCTGGGGGCGGGACTCCTCCTACGAGCAGTACTTC.

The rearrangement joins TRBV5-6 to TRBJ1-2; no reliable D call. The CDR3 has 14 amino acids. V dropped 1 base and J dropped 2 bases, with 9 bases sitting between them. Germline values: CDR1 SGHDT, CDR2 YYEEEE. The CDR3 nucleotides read TGTGCCAGCAGCTTGAATCAGAGAAACTATGGCTACACCTTC. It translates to CASSLNQRNYGYTF.

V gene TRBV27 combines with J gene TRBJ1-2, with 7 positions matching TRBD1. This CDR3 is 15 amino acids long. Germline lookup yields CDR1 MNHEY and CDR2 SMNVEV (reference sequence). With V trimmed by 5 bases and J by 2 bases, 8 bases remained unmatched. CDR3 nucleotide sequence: TGTGCCAGCAGTGACCTGAGACAGGGCAACTATGGCTACACCTTC. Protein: CASSDLRQGNYGYTF.

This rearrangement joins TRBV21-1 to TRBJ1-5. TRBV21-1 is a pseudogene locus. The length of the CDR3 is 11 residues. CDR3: CASTGSQPQHF. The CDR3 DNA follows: TGTGCCAGCACTGGATCGCAGCCCCAGCATTTT.